What follows are 29 T cell receptor beta chains derived from one specimen sequenced in a study of technical replicates of blood from a handful of donors. The table came from immunoSEQ multiplex PCR; TCRdb's copy has only in-frame clones and leaves some out. The sample holds roughly 100,000 clones, nearly 96% seen once. The sample taken for sequencing was T cells isolated from PBMCs. These receptor sequences come from a human donor in good health.

Concerning this clone itself: One junction end disagrees with the germline gene, perhaps due to a read error. The chain employs TRBV27 and TRBJ2-7; 11 bases fit TRBD2. The germline V gene encodes CDR1 MNHEY and CDR2 SMNVEV (reference sequence). This CDR3 contains 16 residues. The CDR3 loop reads CVSSFRYSGRAYEQYF. DNA for the CDR3: TGTGTCAGCAGTTTTCGATATAGCGGGAGGGCCTACGAGCAGTACTTC.

The chain recombines TRBV7-9 with TRBJ2-3; TRBD2 agrees at 10 bases. The CDR3 is 16 residues long. After removal of 4 bases from V and 4 bases from J, the junction contained 8 bases not matched to a gene. The germline V gene encodes CDR1 SEHNR and CDR2 FQNEAQ (reference sequence). Here the CDR3 DNA reads TGTGCCAGCAGCTCCATTACTGGACTAGCGGCAGATACGCAGTATTTT. This codes for CASSSITGLAADTQYF.

The V gene is TRBV23-1, the J gene TRBJ1-5; D not certain. TRBV23-1 is noted as an ORF with a role that remains uncertain. There are 14 residues in the CDR3. Trimming took off 4 bases at V and 3 bases at J, with 10 bases between the two ends. CDR3 in amino acids: CASSLGLINQPQHF. Here the CDR3 DNA reads TGCGCCAGCAGTCTAGGACTGATCAATCAGCCCCAGCATTTT.

The chain couples TRBV27 to TRBJ2-7; the match to TRBD1 covers 9 bases. After removal of 3 bases from V and 6 bases from J, the junction contained 9 bases not matched to a gene. Germline lookup yields CDR1 MNHEY and CDR2 SMNVEV (reference sequence). CDR3 length equals 15 residues. The CDR3 nucleotides read TGTGCCAGCAGTTTGGGGGCGGGACAGGGAGGCGAGCAGTACTTC. It encodes CASSLGAGQGGEQYF.

J is TRBJ1-1 and V is TRBV28; 9 bases match TRBD1. In germline, CDR1 is MDHEN, CDR2 SYDVKM. V was clipped by 6 bases and J by 7 bases; unmatched bases: 9. The CDR3 is 14 residues long. The CDR3 reads CASRTDRGNLEAFF. In DNA, the CDR3 is TGTGCCAGCAGGACAGACAGGGGGAATCTTGAAGCTTTCTTT.

This chain uses TRBV2 with TRBJ2-3, with TRBD2 identical over 9 bases. The CDR3 loop spans 16 amino acids. J lost 6 bases, V lost 0 bases, and 7 bases had no gene match. Germline V gene data show CDR1 as SNHLY and CDR2 as FYNNEI. CDR3 DNA sequence: TGTGCCAGCAGTGAAGCGGTGGCGGGAGGGACCGATACGCAGTATTTT. It yields the protein CASSEAVAGGTDTQYF.

The J gene is TRBJ2-1, the V gene TRBV19; 8 bases match TRBD2. With V trimmed by 5 bases and J by 7 bases, 4 bases remained unmatched. The CDR3 loop spans 13 amino acids. CDR1 and CDR2 from the germline V gene are LNHDA and SQIVND (reference sequence). As DNA, the CDR3 is TGTGCCAGTAGTCCGGGAGGGGCGAATGAGCAGTTCTTC. Residues: CASSPGGANEQFF.

This clone has only one observation. The rearrangement joins TRBV7-9 to TRBJ2-5; 15 positions match TRBD2. Germline CDR1 and CDR2: SEHNR and FQNEAQ (reference sequence). V lost 4 bases, J lost 5 bases, and 5 bases stayed unmatched. The CDR3 has 16 residues. The CDR3 is CASSSWTSGGAETQYF. The CDR3, as DNA: TGTGCCAGCAGCTCATGGACTAGCGGGGGGGCGGAGACCCAGTACTTC.

The chain links TRBV9 to TRBJ1-2; D might be TRBD1 (6 bases). V was shortened by 6 bases and J by 1 base, with 7 bases between the two germline ends. Germline V gene sequence: CDR1 SGDLS, CDR2 YYNGEE. This CDR3 contains 12 residues. In DNA form, the CDR3 reads TGTGCCAGCAAGGACAGTAACTATGGCTACACCTTC. Encoded protein: CASKDSNYGYTF.

The chain recombines TRBV9 with TRBJ2-4; a possible D gene is TRBD2 (6 bases). Trimming left V 4 bases short and J 1 base short, with 12 bases between. The CDR3 spans 15 residues. CDR1 and CDR2 (germline): SGDLS, YYNGEE. CDR3 in amino acids: CASSTSEGAKNIQYF. The CDR3 nucleotides read TGTGCCAGCAGCACTTCGGAGGGGGCCAAAAACATTCAGTACTTC.

The rearrangement uses TRBV28 and TRBJ1-2, with 9 bases matching TRBD1. The CDR3 extends over 15 amino acids. Germline CDR1 is MDHEN and CDR2 is SYDVKM. J lost 7 bases, V lost 2 bases, and 8 bases had no gene match. The CDR3 nucleotides are TGTGCCAGCAGTTTAAATACAGGGGGCTTTCTTGGCTACACCTTC. Protein product: CASSLNTGGFLGYTF.

This clone is a singleton in its sample. CDR3 nucleotides: TGCGCCAGCAGCCCAGGGAACTCCTACGAGCAGTACTTC. Its translation is CASSPGNSYEQYF. This chain joins TRBV10-1 and TRBJ2-7; tentative D call: TRBD1 (5 bases). Trimming shortened V by 6 bases and J by 0 bases, and 9 bases separated the two germline ends. The germline V gene has CDR1 WNHNN and CDR2 SYGVQD (reference sequence). The CDR3 length is 13 residues.

This chain uses TRBV28 with TRBJ2-7; D is possibly TRBD2 (6 bases). V lost 4 bases to trimming and J lost 0 bases, with 16 bases between them. CDR3 length: 16 residues. Germline CDR1 reads MDHEN; CDR2 reads SYDVKM. DNA of the CDR3: TGTGCCAGCAGTTCTCCCGGGAGTGTGAGCTCCTACGAGCAGTACTTC. Translation gives CASSSPGSVSSYEQYF.

The chain employs TRBV7-3 and TRBJ2-1; the match to TRBD2 covers 9 bases. Germline V CDR1 and CDR2: SGHTA, FQGTGA. This CDR3 comprises 14 residues. Trimming at V came to 4 bases and at J to 7 bases, leaving 5 bases not matched to a gene. The CDR3 protein is CASSSSGGMNEQFF. As DNA, the CDR3 is TGTGCCAGCAGCTCCAGCGGGGGGATGAATGAGCAGTTCTTC. The full variable domain, its missing parts supplied by reference TRBV7-3 and TRBJ2-1, is GAGVSQTPSNKVTEKGKYVELRCDPISGHTALYWYRQSLGQGPEFLIYFQGTGAADDSGLPNDRFFAVRPEGSVSTLKIQRTERGDSAVYLCASSSSGGMNEQFFGPGTRLTVL.

The chain carries TRBV2 and TRBJ2-3, with 7 bases lining up with TRBD2. This CDR3 is built from 14 residues. Germline V gene lookup returns CDR1 SNHLY and CDR2 FYNNEI. J lost 1 base, V lost 6 bases, and 4 bases had no gene match. The CDR3 DNA reads as TGTGCCAGCAGCGGCGGGGGAGGCACAGATACGCAGTATTTT. Residues: CASSGGGGTDTQYF.

The V gene is TRBV19, the J gene TRBJ2-3, with a weak D call TRBD1 (6 bases). The CDR3 is 14 residues long. CDR1 and CDR2 from the germline V gene are LNHDA and SQIVND (reference sequence). Trimming stripped 3 bases from V and 3 bases from J, with 10 bases between. As DNA, the CDR3 is TGTGCCAGTAGTATTGGCAGGGGAACAGATACGCAGTATTTT. Residues: CASSIGRGTDTQYF.

The chain has TRBV5-1 and TRBJ2-1; 8 bases map to TRBD1. CDR1 is SGHRS and CDR2 is YFSETQ in the germline V gene. The CDR3 spans 13 residues. V lost 7 bases, J lost 7 bases, and 7 bases stayed unmatched. The CDR3 loop reads CASSGGAGNEQFF. Written as DNA, the CDR3 is TGCGCCAGCTCAGGGGGCGCTGGGAATGAGCAGTTCTTC.

This chain joins TRBV5-1 and TRBJ2-7; 9 bases are a match to TRBD1. The V gene end was trimmed by 4 bases and the J gene end by 5 bases; junction bases not matched to a gene: 10. This CDR3 region has 15 residues. Germline V gene data show CDR1 as SGHRS and CDR2 as YFSETQ. As DNA, the CDR3 is TGCGCCAGCAGCATAGCCGGGACAGGGAGCCACGAGCAGTACTTC. It specifies CASSIAGTGSHEQYF.

This clone was recorded once. This rearrangement joins TRBV6-1 to TRBJ2-2; no clear D. V was shortened by 3 bases and J by 4 bases, with 12 bases between the two germline ends. This CDR3 is 15 amino acids long. Germline loops: CDR1 MNHNS, CDR2 SASEGT. CDR3 protein: CASSERKESTGELFF. The CDR3 nucleotides read TGTGCCAGCAGTGAGCGTAAGGAGAGCACCGGGGAGCTGTTTTTT.

The chain carries TRBV5-1 and TRBJ2-3; 8 nucleotides align to TRBD1. The CDR3 length is 15 residues. V was clipped by 4 bases and J by 2 bases; unmatched bases: 6. Germline loops: CDR1 SGHRS, CDR2 YFSETQ. CDR3 sequence (DNA): TGCGCCAGCAGCATTGACAGGGGTCCCACAGATACGCAGTATTTT. Translated: CASSIDRGPTDTQYF.

This clone was recorded once. The chain couples TRBV5-6 to TRBJ2-5; 7 bases are a match to TRBD1. V shed 1 base, J shed 1 base, and the junction held 7 bases outside the gene matches. In germline, CDR1 is SGHDT, CDR2 YYEEEE. The CDR3 spans 16 residues. CDR3 sequence reads: CASSLIGNRGQETQYF. The CDR3 DNA sequence: TGTGCCAGCAGCTTGATAGGGAACAGGGGCCAAGAGACCCAGTACTTC.

J is TRBJ2-7 and V is TRBV7-8; no definite D call. The CDR3 sequence is 15 residues long. Trimming pared 5 bases from V and 2 bases from J, leaving 16 bases between. CDR1 is SGHVS and CDR2 is FQNEAQ in the germline V gene. CDR3 sequence (DNA): TGTGCCAGCAGCCTACGGATAGACGGAGCCTACGAGCAGTACTTC. Protein: CASSLRIDGAYEQYF.

The chain employs TRBV7-8 and TRBJ1-2, with D tentatively TRBD1 (6 bases). Germline loops: CDR1 SGHVS, CDR2 FQNEAQ. This CDR3 spans 17 amino acids. Trimming stripped 3 bases from V and 5 bases from J, with 22 bases between. This chain's CDR3 is CASSFGAQGRRAYGYTF. Here the CDR3 DNA reads TGTGCCAGCAGCTTCGGGGCCCAGGGGCGGCGGGCTTATGGCTACACCTTC.

The chain uses TRBV13 and TRBJ2-5; 9 bases match TRBD2. The V and J ends lost 4 bases and 5 bases, in that order; junction bases with no gene match: 8. The CDR3 runs to 15 residues. Germline assignment: CDR1 PRHDT and CDR2 FYEKMQ (reference sequence). The CDR3 loop is CASSSRAGGLETQYF. The CDR3 DNA reads as TGTGCCAGCAGCTCCCGGGCGGGGGGGCTGGAGACCCAGTACTTC.

V gene TRBV5-6 combines with J gene TRBJ1-5, with TRBD1 matching over 8 bases. CDR1 and CDR2 from the germline V gene are SGHDT and YYEEEE. V was clipped by 4 bases and J by 6 bases; unmatched bases: 9. The CDR3 runs to 15 residues. The CDR3 bases are TGTGCCAGCAGCCTCTGGGACAGGTTTCGTCAGCCCCAGCATTTT. It yields the protein CASSLWDRFRQPQHF.

The gene calls are TRBV27 and TRBJ2-2; D unclear. Germline V lookup: CDR1 MNHEY, CDR2 SMNVEV (reference sequence). The CDR3 has 12 amino acids. Trimming shortened V by 4 bases and J by 7 bases, and 7 bases separated the two germline ends. The CDR3 DNA sequence: TGTGCCAGCAGTTCCCCCGGCGGGGAGCTGTTTTTT. It encodes CASSSPGGELFF.

The genes are TRBV27 and TRBJ1-5; 8 bases map to TRBD1. V shed 2 bases and J 5 bases; nucleotides not matched to a gene: 2. Germline values: CDR1 MNHEY, CDR2 SMNVEV (reference sequence). The CDR3 spans 14 residues. The CDR3 DNA follows: TGTGCCAGCAGTTTAGGACAGGGTCATCAGCCCCAGCATTTT. It encodes CASSLGQGHQPQHF.

The genes are TRBV19 and TRBJ1-2, with D possibly matching TRBD1 (5 bases). V was shortened by 1 base and J by 4 bases, with 7 bases between the two germline ends. CDR1 LNHDA and CDR2 SQIVND come from the germline V gene (reference sequence). The CDR3 length is 13 residues. In DNA form, the CDR3 reads TGTGCCAGTAGTATAGGCGGGGGCTATGGCTACACCTTC. It codes for CASSIGGGYGYTF.

The chain couples TRBV28 to TRBJ2-2, with TRBD2 matching 9 bases. There are 16 residues in the CDR3. Germline CDR1 reads MDHEN; CDR2 reads SYDVKM. V dropped 5 bases and J dropped 2; count of bases not matched to a gene: 6. CDR3 loop: CASSLAGRANTGELFF. The CDR3 DNA follows: TGTGCCAGCAGTCTAGCGGGAAGAGCAAACACCGGGGAGCTGTTTTTT.